The T cell receptor (beta chain) described here comes from a study of T cell repertoires in cytomegalovirus infection. Study-wide context: CMV epitopes, recently identified HLA-C-restricted and well-studied HLA-B-restricted, were used. Public TCR beta signatures indicated both CMV infection and matching HLA type.

Study-wide results and limits: What dominated the ex vivo response were HLA-C-restricted CMV-specific TCR beta clonotypes. Cumulated frequencies of public TCR beta families served to identify carriers of CMV plus the relevant HLA.

Germline V CDR1 and CDR2: SEHNR, FQNEAQ (reference sequence). CDR3 length: 13 residues. Trimming shortened V by 4 bases and J by 7 bases, and 11 bases separated the two germline ends. As for this clonotype: Its antigen remains unknown.

TCRdb fed the reads into MiXCR, producing one record per CDR3 protein. Here the sample spans about 220,000 distinct CDR3 sequences, 38% being singletons. The chain links TRBV7-9 to TRBJ1-3; possible D gene TRBD1, 5 bases. Sequencing was performed on CD8+ T cells from cultured PBMCs, taken from culture after CMV antigen stimulation. This clonotype was obtained from a human donor in good health (CMV status not recorded). Some clones in this sample may be carry-over from other donors' samples. DNA of the CDR3: TGTGCCAGCAGCTGGGCGACAGTGAACACCATATATTTT. It is translated as CASSWATVNTIYF.